This T cell receptor beta chain came from a study of T cell changes during pregnancy in multiple sclerosis. CDR3 length equals 16 residues. Between the trimmed V and J ends, which lost 7 bases and 2 bases, there was a span of 18 bases. The germline V gene encodes CDR1 LNHDA and CDR2 SQIVND (reference sequence). Profiling relied on immunoSEQ multiplex PCR, and the TCRdb table lists in-frame clones only, not all of them. The top ten hold 1.3% to 1.5% of the sample, which has about 70,000 clones, around nine tenths seen once. The sequence came from a female donor in good health, enrolled as a control in a pregnancy study. The gene calls are TRBV19 and TRBJ1-5, with a weak D call TRBD1 (6 bases). The specimen comprised peripheral blood, sampled in the third trimester of pregnancy. The CDR3 sequence is CASTREGDAGNQPQHF. CDR3 sequence (DNA): TGTGCCAGTACTCGGGAGGGGGACGCGGGCAATCAGCCCCAGCATTTT.